The T cell receptor beta chain under discussion was sequenced for a study of blood T cell repertoires in COVID-19. Study-wide background: Italy, Spain and the United States were the sources of the convalescent and acute COVID-19 samples.

Germline V gene data show CDR1 as LNHDA and CDR2 as SQIVND (reference sequence). The CDR3 consists of 15 residues. Trimming left V 7 bases short and J 7 bases short, with 20 bases between. The data were produced by immunoSEQ multiplex PCR, yet TCRdb's version contains in-frame clones alone and is incomplete. Found here are roughly 250,000 clones, about four fifths of them singletons; the top ten hold about 9.5%. The sequenced sample was peripheral blood. J is TRBJ1-5 and V is TRBV19; D not certain. The sequence was collected from a woman at least 80 years old with acute or convalescent COVID-19. In DNA form, the CDR3 reads TGTGCCAGTAAAAATCCCAGTATAGCGGGACAGCCCCAGCATTTT. This gives the protein CASKNPSIAGQPQHF.